This T cell receptor (beta chain) was found in a study of vaccination and CD4 T cells after COVID-19. At the level of the study: In culture, cells were exposed to overlapping spike peptides from SARS-CoV-2, HCoV-NL63, HCoV-OC43 and HCoV-229E.

In the case of this clonotype: Its antigen is undetermined.

An Oncomine TCR Beta short-read assay was used to sequence the DNA from cultured CD4+ T cells. TCRdb processed the PCR reads anew with MiXCR; each CDR3 protein has one entry. The sample shows more than 15,000 distinct CDR3 sequences, 54% of them seen only once. Treatment denoted: approximately 9-day PBMC culture with coronavirus spike peptide pools or control peptides (ViraFEST assay). First, ViraFEST expanded antigen-specific T cells with peptide pools, and next it sequenced the TCRs. The receptor comes from a human donor with COVID-19. The sequencing here drew on cultured CD4+ T cells from blood, taken after SARS-CoV-2 vaccination.

Here the CDR3 reads CAWRGRRANGSPLHF. The DNA of the CDR3 is TGTGCCTGGAGGGGAAGACGCGCCAACGGCTCACCCCTCCACTTT. The chain couples TRBV30 to TRBJ1-6; D not certain. V was cut by 3 bases and J by 10 bases, with 19 bases left in between. Per germline, CDR1 GTSNPN and CDR2 SVGIG (reference sequence). The CDR3 extends over 15 amino acids. The full variable domain, in which reference TRBV30 and TRBJ1-6 provide the parts outside the CDR3, is SQTIHQWPATLVQPVGSPLSLECTVEGTSNPNLYWYRQAAGRGLQLLFYSVGIGQISSEVPQNLSASRPQDRQFILSSKKLLLSDSGFYLCAWRGRRANGSPLHFGNGTRLTVT.